This TCR beta chain was captured in a study of blood T cell repertoires in COVID-19. Study as a whole: The cDNA or gDNA used as material had been derived from T cells, B-cell-depleted T cells, or PBMCs.

In the source study's methods: By means of reference gene primer amplification, nucleated cell counts were estimated. This table comes from immunoSEQ multiplex PCR, and its TCRdb copy is limited to in-frame clones, with some not included. That table is the source of V, J and clone size, and D and trimming were worked out from the DNA. The table has a few hundred thousand clones, around 88% seen once. With 7 bases removed from V and 0 bases from J, the gap between germline ends came to 12 bases. The germline gives CDR1 ENHRY, CDR2 SYGVKD. The CDR3 has 15 residues. This sequence originates from a young woman who had recovered from COVID-19. The chain employs TRBV10-3 and TRBJ1-4; the D is unclear. Sequenced sample: peripheral blood. The CDR3 spells CAIKETLTTNEKLFF. CDR3 in DNA: TGTGCCATCAAGGAGACTCTAACAACTAATGAAAAACTGTTTTTT.